Listed below are T cell receptor beta chains from one sample, sequenced in a study of blood T cell repertoires in COVID-19. The assay was immunoSEQ multiplex PCR, and TCRdb's table has in-frame clones only and misses some. This table holds roughly 250,000 clones, roughly 88% found once. Sample: PBMCs or T cells enriched from blood (not recorded which). Receptors originate from a woman between 35 and 50 years old with acute COVID-19. CDR3s include the opening cysteine and the closing phenylalanine or tryptophan. Fields, in order: J gene, D gene, V gene, CDR3 length, CDR3 protein. D genes are given only for firm matches.

J: TRBJ2-1
D: TRBD2
V: TRBV14
length: 14
CDR3: CATSGGGQVNEQFF

J: TRBJ2-7
D: TRBD2
V: TRBV13
length: 14
CDR3: CASSLIAGNREQYF

J: TRBJ1-2
D: .
V: TRBV7-9
length: 15
CDR3: CASSKTGITNYGYTF

J: TRBJ1-5
D: .
V: TRBV12-3/TRBV12-4
length: 13
CDR3: CASSFSENQPQHF

J: TRBJ2-7
D: .
V: TRBV5-8
length: 13
CDR3: CASSFFAVSEQYF

J: TRBJ2-3
D: .
V: TRBV29-1
length: 12
CDR3: CSVERETDTQYF

J: TRBJ1-4
D: .
V: TRBV3-1/TRBV3-2
length: 16
CDR3: CASSQRITASNEKLFF

J: TRBJ2-3
D: TRBD2
V: TRBV18
length: 16
CDR3: CASSPPSGSSTDTQYF

J: TRBJ1-3
D: .
V: TRBV18
length: 15
CDR3: CASSLSSGQGNTIYF

J: TRBJ2-5
D: TRBD2
V: TRBV7-8
length: 16
CDR3: CASSLGVAGRGETQYF

J: TRBJ1-4
D: TRBD1
V: TRBV5-1
length: 14
CDR3: CASSFGTVNEKLFF

J: TRBJ2-2
D: TRBD2
V: TRBV7-2
length: 16
CDR3: CASSLAASGRTGELFF

J: TRBJ2-7
D: .
V: TRBV4-1
length: 15
CDR3: CASSLQQGFSYEQYF

J: TRBJ2-1
D: .
V: TRBV7-2
length: 12
CDR3: CASSPSRNEQFF

J: TRBJ1-3
D: TRBD1
V: TRBV7-2
length: 15
CDR3: CASSLDPGGGNTIYF

J: TRBJ2-7
D: TRBD1
V: TRBV4-3
length: 15
CDR3: CASSPEDRQGREQYF

J: TRBJ2-1
D: TRBD2
V: TRBV10-3
length: 13
CDR3: CASFSGNRNEQFF

J: TRBJ2-7
D: TRBD2
V: TRBV5-1
length: 14
CDR3: CASRLLAGPYEQYF

J: TRBJ2-1
D: .
V: TRBV24-1
length: 15
CDR3: CATSERASSYNEQFF

J: TRBJ2-7
D: TRBD1
V: TRBV7-9
length: 15
CDR3: CASSSLGQNPYEQYF

J: TRBJ2-1
D: TRBD2
V: TRBV24-1
length: 16
CDR3: CATSDYSGGLNNEQFF

J: TRBJ1-2
D: TRBD1
V: TRBV30
length: 14
CDR3: CAWTPQGGIYGYTF

J: TRBJ2-2
D: TRBD2
V: TRBV30
length: 17
CDR3: CAWSSSGTFGRTGELFF

J: TRBJ1-2
D: .
V: TRBV2
length: 15
CDR3: CASTVVAQAVYGYTF

J: TRBJ2-7
D: TRBD2
V: TRBV4-1
length: 15
CDR3: CASSQRTSGYYEQYF

J: TRBJ1-5
D: TRBD1
V: TRBV19
length: 15
CDR3: CASRSGTGPNQPQHF

J: TRBJ1-4
D: TRBD1
V: TRBV19
length: 15
CDR3: CASRQGLTTNEKLFF

J: TRBJ1-2
D: TRBD1
V: TRBV2
length: 13
CDR3: CASRGTGLEGYTF

J: TRBJ1-2
D: .
V: TRBV19
length: 15
CDR3: CASSTMGGEGRGYTF

J: TRBJ2-3
D: TRBD2
V: TRBV2
length: 17
CDR3: CASRTSGAGSSTDTQYF

J: TRBJ1-5
D: TRBD1
V: TRBV28
length: 17
CDR3: CASTPTGTGGANQPQHF

J: TRBJ1-5
D: .
V: TRBV28
length: 17
CDR3: CASTKRGGTGGNQPQHF

J: TRBJ1-1
D: TRBD1
V: TRBV7-8
length: 16
CDR3: CASSSDTRGPGKEAFF

J: TRBJ2-2
D: .
V: TRBV18
length: 15
CDR3: CASSPTGQNTGELFF

J: TRBJ2-1
D: .
V: TRBV21-1
length: 18
CDR3: CASSNQDRATLSWNEQFF

J: TRBJ1-5
D: TRBD1
V: TRBV6-5
length: 15
CDR3: CASSYLQGVDQPQHF

J: TRBJ1-3
D: .
V: TRBV30
length: 11
CDR3: CAWTIGNTIYF

J: TRBJ1-2
D: TRBD1
V: TRBV5-1
length: 14
CDR3: CASSSDRGLYGYTF

J: TRBJ1-6
D: TRBD1
V: TRBV18
length: 15
CDR3: CASSLRTGEYSPLHF

J: TRBJ2-3
D: .
V: TRBV4-2
length: 16
CDR3: CASSQDGGQFTDTQYF

J: TRBJ2-5
D: TRBD2
V: TRBV4-1
length: 18
CDR3: CASSQDRGSGGRLGNQYF